This entry describes one T cell receptor beta chain. The junction departs from germline at one end; a sequencing error may be responsible. Enrollees, about 18 to 89 years old, lived in 24 US areas. Participants' own reports of clinical history determined their cohort assignment. CDR1 and CDR2 from the germline V gene are SQVTM and ANQGSEA. The CDR3 is 11 amino acids. The sample is drawn from a study of blood T cell repertoires in COVID-19. Study context: Sources were T cells, B-cell-depleted T cells, or PBMCs; the material itself was cDNA or gDNA.

TCRdb's table, derived via immunoSEQ multiplex PCR, lists solely in-frame clones and lacks some. The profile shows over 150,000 clones, roughly 80% of them singletons. The clonotype was recovered from a woman between 55 and 75 years old who had recovered from COVID-19. Source material: PBMCs or T cells enriched from blood (not recorded which). This sequence joins TRBV29-1 and TRBJ2-7; the D gene is possibly TRBD1 (5 bases). The CDR3 bases are TGCAGCGTTGAGAAGGGCAGGGATCCGCACTTC. Protein product: CSVEKGRDPHF.